The next 22 T cell receptor beta chains were all read from a single sample in a study of CD8 T cells in ankylosing spondylitis. Study-wide points: About 8 highly homologous variants made up a TCR beta motif that seemed to typify ankylosing spondylitis blood.

TCRdb independently ran MiXCR on the 5' RACE reads; one entry per CDR3 protein. The sample records over 600,000 distinct CDR3 sequences, around a fifth being singletons. Which antigens these TCRs recognize remains unknown. Sequencing used blood, either unsorted or a sorted T cell fraction (not recorded which). The receptors were sampled from a male donor with ankylosing spondylitis.

The gene calls are TRBV5-1 and TRBJ2-5, with TRBD1 matching over 8 bases. Germline V gives CDR1 SGHRS, CDR2 YFSETQ. This CDR3 contains 15 residues. V lost 0 bases, J lost 6 bases, and 7 bases stayed unmatched. The CDR3 is CASSLGPGGTKTQYF. The CDR3 bases are TGCGCCAGCAGCTTGGGGCCAGGGGGCACGAAGACCCAGTACTTC.

This clonotype was detected a few times. The rearrangement uses TRBV2 and TRBJ2-1; the match to TRBD2 covers 8 bases. The junction had 4 bases not matched to a gene; V was cut back by 4 bases and J by 8 bases. CDR1 is SNHLY, CDR2 FYNNEI, per germline. The CDR3 has 13 residues. The DNA for the CDR3 is TGTGCCAGCAGTGCCGGACTAGCCTATGAGCAGTTCTTC. Its protein product is CASSAGLAYEQFF.

A single count supports this clonotype. The chain combines TRBV19 with TRBJ1-3, with D perhaps TRBD1 (6 bases). The V end lost 6 bases, the J end lost 0 bases, and 12 bases lay between the germline ends. The CDR3 totals 15 residues. Germline V gene data show CDR1 as LNHDA and CDR2 as SQIVND (reference sequence). The CDR3 loop reads CASSGQSNSGNTIYF. CDR3 DNA: TGTGCCAGTAGCGGACAGTCTAACTCTGGAAACACCATATATTTT.

This clonotype was counted a few times. V is TRBV4-2 and J is TRBJ2-3; D is possibly TRBD1 (5 bases). V shed 1 base and J shed 6 bases, with 14 bases lying between them. The CDR3 runs to 15 residues. Germline V gene sequence: CDR1 LGHNA, CDR2 YNFKEQ. CDR3 in DNA: TGTGCCAGCAGCCAAGGGGCGACGGACAAGGATACGCAGTATTTT. As protein: CASSQGATDKDTQYF.

This clonotype was counted only a few times. As DNA, the CDR3 is TGTGCCAGCAGTGGGGGGAACCCCTCTGTGGGGGAGACCCAGTACTTC. Amino acids: CASSGGNPSVGETQYF. The chain combines TRBV28 with TRBJ2-5, with D tentatively TRBD2 (6 bases). Trimming removed 5 bases at V and 5 bases at J, with 21 bases between. Germline lookup yields CDR1 MDHEN and CDR2 SYDVKM. The length of the CDR3 is 16 residues.

The gene calls are TRBV20-1 and TRBJ2-2; 8 positions agree with TRBD2. This CDR3 has 15 residues. J was trimmed by 0 bases and V by 2 bases; bases with no gene match: 2. The germline CDR1 and CDR2 sequences are DFQATT and SNEGSKA (reference sequence). Written as DNA, the CDR3 is TGCAGTGCTAGAATAGCGGGGTCGAACACCGGGGAGCTGTTTTTT. Translated, it gives CSARIAGSNTGELFF.

This clonotype was counted many times. This chain links TRBV7-8 with TRBJ2-3; D remains ambiguous. The CDR3 loop spans 14 amino acids. Trimming took 1 base from V and 2 from J, leaving 7 bases between them. Germline V CDR1 and CDR2: SGHVS, FQNEAQ. The CDR3 is CASSLGETTDTQYF. CDR3 nucleotides: TGTGCCAGCAGCTTAGGGGAAACCACAGATACGCAGTATTTT.

V usage is TRBV24-1 and J usage is TRBJ1-2; D not certain. Germline CDR1 KGHDR, CDR2 SFDVKD. The CDR3 is 12 amino acids. V lost 4 bases and J 7 bases, leaving 9 bases between the germline ends. The chain's CDR3 is CATSDPLVGYTF. The CDR3 region has the DNA TGTGCCACCAGTGACCCCCTGGTTGGCTACACCTTC.

The V and J genes are TRBV12-3 or TRBV12-4 and TRBJ1-5; 8 nucleotides align to TRBD1. Trimming cost V 5 bases and J 2 bases; bases outside gene matches: 5. The CDR3 length is 15 residues. The CDR3 sequence is CASSLETGGNQPQHF. CDR3 coding DNA: TGTGCCAGCAGTCTAGAGACAGGGGGCAATCAGCCCCAGCATTTT.

The rearrangement uses TRBV5-5 and TRBJ1-5; a possible D gene is TRBD1 (5 bases). The CDR3 is made up of 14 amino acids. V shed 2 bases and J shed 5 bases, with 11 bases lying between them. Germline CDR1 is SGHKS and CDR2 is YYEKEE (reference sequence). The CDR3: CASSFSQGYQPQHF. As DNA, the CDR3 is TGTGCCAGCAGCTTCTCGCAGGGTTATCAGCCCCAGCATTTT.

The chain joins TRBV11-2 to TRBJ2-3, with 7 bases that match TRBD2. The CDR3 runs to 18 residues. The ends lost 0 bases at V and 3 bases at J; junction bases unmatched: 12. The V gene's germline CDR1 is SGHAT and CDR2 FQNNGV. Written as DNA, the CDR3 is TGTGCCAGCAGCTTAGAAGAGACGGGAGGAATCCGTACAGATACGCAGTATTTT. The encoded protein is CASSLEETGGIRTDTQYF.

This clonotype was detected only once. The chain links TRBV18 to TRBJ1-2; D is unclear. The length of the CDR3 is 13 residues. CDR1 KGHSH and CDR2 LQKENI come from the germline V gene. Trimming removed 0 bases from V and 4 bases from J, with 6 bases in between. The CDR3 region is CASSPPVGYGYTF. The DNA of the CDR3 is TGTGCCAGCTCACCACCGGTCGGCTATGGCTACACCTTC.

This chain links TRBV10-3 with TRBJ2-7, with 10 bases that match TRBD1. Germline values: CDR1 ENHRY, CDR2 SYGVKD. This CDR3 contains 15 residues. After removal of 5 bases from V and 2 bases from J, the junction contained 6 bases not matched to a gene. As DNA, the CDR3 is TGTGCCATCAGTAAAGTCGGGACAGGGGCCTACGAGCAGTACTTC. Translation: CAISKVGTGAYEQYF.

V and J are TRBV6-1 and TRBJ2-7; D might be TRBD1 (5 bases). With 2 bases removed from V and 2 bases from J, the gap between germline ends came to 25 bases. CDR3 length: 19 amino acids. The V gene's germline CDR1 is MNHNS and CDR2 SASEGT. CDR3 coding DNA: TGTGCCAGCAGTGAAACCCGCTTAGGAACAATGACAGACCCCTACGAGCAGTACTTC. This gives the protein CASSETRLGTMTDPYEQYF.

This clonotype was seen only a few times. The chain recombines TRBV7-9 with TRBJ2-1; D assignment may be TRBD1 or TRBD2 (7 bases each). The CDR3 runs 15 residues. V gave up 4 bases and J gave up 8 bases, with 18 bases separating them. Germline V CDR1 and CDR2: SEHNR, FQNEAQ (reference sequence). The CDR3 coding sequence is TGTGCCAGCAGCTCTGACAGGGAGGGCGGATATGAGCAGTTCTTC. Amino acid sequence: CASSSDREGGYEQFF.

The rearrangement joins TRBV7-2 to TRBJ1-2; TRBD1 might be the D (5 bases). Deletions cut 1 base from V and 5 bases from J, with 8 bases between. The CDR3 runs to 13 residues. CDR1 and CDR2 from the germline V gene are SGHTA and FQGNSA. The DNA for the CDR3 is TGTGCCAGCAGCTTAGATCCAGGGTATGGCTACACCTTC. Amino acids: CASSLDPGYGYTF.

This clonotype was counted many times. The V and J genes are TRBV9 and TRBJ1-1, with unresolved D. This CDR3 spans 17 amino acids. Per germline, CDR1 SGDLS and CDR2 YYNGEE. V dropped 0 bases and J dropped 1 base, with 16 bases sitting between them. The chain's CDR3 is CASSVVLIGPQNTEAFF. CDR3 nucleotides: TGTGCCAGCAGCGTAGTGCTAATAGGGCCGCAGAACACTGAAGCTTTCTTT.

The chain combines TRBV4-3 with TRBJ1-2, with 9 bases aligning to TRBD1. V was clipped by 3 bases and J by 6 bases; unmatched bases: 5. CDR1 is LGHNA, CDR2 YSLEER, per germline. The CDR3 spans 14 residues. CDR3 DNA: TGCGCCAGCAGCCAGGAGGACAGGGGCCATGGCTACACCTTC. It translates to CASSQEDRGHGYTF.

A few counts support this clonotype. The CDR3 coding sequence is TGTGCCAGCAGTTACTCGATAGCGGCAGACACTGAAGCTTTCTTT. It encodes CASSYSIAADTEAFF. The chain employs TRBV6-5 and TRBJ1-1; D is ambiguous. V was cut by 0 bases and J by 3 bases, with 11 bases left in between. Germline assignment: CDR1 MNHEY and CDR2 SVGAGI. CDR3 length equals 15 residues.

The CDR3 DNA follows: TGTGCCAGCGAAATAATTGAAGCTTTCTTT. Its translation: CASEIIEAFF. The chain carries TRBV7-9 and TRBJ1-1; D gene uncertain. In germline, CDR1 is SEHNR, CDR2 FQNEAQ (reference sequence). The CDR3 spans 10 residues. V shed 8 bases and J shed 7 bases, with 8 bases lying between them.

The V call is TRBV7-8, the J call TRBJ2-5; 7 bases are shared with TRBD2. V was clipped by 5 bases and J by 0 bases; unmatched bases: 12. Per germline, CDR1 SGHVS and CDR2 FQNEAQ. This CDR3 region has 17 residues. As DNA, the CDR3 is TGTGCCAGCAGCCCGACACTAGCGTTATGGTACCAAGAGACCCAGTACTTC. This sequence encodes CASSPTLALWYQETQYF.

In nucleotides, the CDR3 is TGCAGTGGGGTTAGCGGGAGTGTAGAGACCCAGTACTTC. Translated, it gives CSGVSGSVETQYF. The chain carries TRBV20-1 and TRBJ2-5; 9 bases match TRBD2. The CDR3 extends over 13 amino acids. V dropped 7 bases and J dropped 4; count of bases not matched to a gene: 7. Germline V gives CDR1 DFQATT, CDR2 SNEGSKA (reference sequence).